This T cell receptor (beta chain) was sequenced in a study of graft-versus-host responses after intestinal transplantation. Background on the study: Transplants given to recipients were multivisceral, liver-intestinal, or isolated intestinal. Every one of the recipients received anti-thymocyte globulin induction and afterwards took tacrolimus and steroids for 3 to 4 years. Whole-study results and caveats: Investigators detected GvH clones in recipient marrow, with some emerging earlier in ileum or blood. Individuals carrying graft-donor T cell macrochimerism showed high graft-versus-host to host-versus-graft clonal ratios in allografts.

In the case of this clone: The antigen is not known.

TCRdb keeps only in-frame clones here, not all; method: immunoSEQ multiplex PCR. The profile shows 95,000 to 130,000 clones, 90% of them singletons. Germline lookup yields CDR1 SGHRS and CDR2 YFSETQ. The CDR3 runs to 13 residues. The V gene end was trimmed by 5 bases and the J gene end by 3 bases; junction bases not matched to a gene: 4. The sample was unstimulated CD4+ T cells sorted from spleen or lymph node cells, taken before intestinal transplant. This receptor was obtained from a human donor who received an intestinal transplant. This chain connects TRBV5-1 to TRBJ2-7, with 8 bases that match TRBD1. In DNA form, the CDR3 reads TGCGCCAGCAGTTCGACAGGGGACTACGAGCAGTACTTC. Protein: CASSSTGDYEQYF.